Shown below are 21 T cell receptor beta chains from a single sample sequenced in a study of memory B cells and T cells in multiple sclerosis. Generated by immunoSEQ multiplex PCR, the TCRdb table keeps only in-frame clones and is missing some. This sample yields about 14,000 clones, of which 69% are seen a single time; 2.3% belongs to the top ten. The source material was memory (CD45RO+) CD4+ T cells from blood. These receptors came from a human donor with multiple sclerosis.

The V call is TRBV19, the J call TRBJ2-3; 7 bases agree with TRBD1. Germline CDR1 LNHDA, CDR2 SQIVND (reference sequence). V was pared by 7 bases and J by 0 bases, with 4 bases of the junction left unmatched. This CDR3 has 14 residues. The CDR3, as DNA: TGTGCCAGTATGGGACAGATGAGCACAGATACGCAGTATTTT. It codes for CASMGQMSTDTQYF.

V usage is TRBV6-5 and J usage is TRBJ1-1; D gene uncertain. CDR1 MNHEY and CDR2 SVGAGI come from the germline V gene. The CDR3 runs 13 residues. Trimming removed 6 bases from V and 4 bases from J, with 12 bases in between. The CDR3 protein is CASRARVATEAFF. CDR3 nucleotide sequence: TGTGCCAGCAGGGCCCGGGTCGCCACTGAAGCTTTCTTT.

The V gene is TRBV5-4, the J gene TRBJ1-4; possible D gene TRBD1, 6 bases. The germline V gene encodes CDR1 SGHNT and CDR2 YYREEE (reference sequence). CDR3 length: 16 residues. Trimming removed 4 bases from V and 4 bases from J, with 17 bases in between. CDR3 sequence: CASSQNLQGNNEKLFF. DNA for the CDR3: TGTGCCAGCAGCCAAAACCTACAGGGAAATAATGAAAAACTGTTTTTT.

The chain combines TRBV4-2 with TRBJ1-5, with D possibly being TRBD1 (6 bases). Trimming left V 1 base short and J 4 bases short, with 8 bases between. The CDR3 consists of 14 residues. Germline CDR1 reads LGHNA; CDR2 reads YNFKEQ. As DNA, the CDR3 is TGTGCCAGCAGCCAAGCAGGGGATAATCAGCCCCAGCATTTT. Translated, it gives CASSQAGDNQPQHF.

CDR3: CASSLDRILSFYGYTF. The CDR3 DNA reads as TGTGCCAGCAGTTTGGACAGGATACTCTCGTTTTATGGCTACACCTTC. The chain uses TRBV28 and TRBJ1-2; 7 bases agree with TRBD1. Germline assignment: CDR1 MDHEN and CDR2 SYDVKM. The CDR3 covers 16 residues. V gave up 3 bases and J gave up 5 bases; unmatched junction bases: 12.

This clone was seen more than once but under ten times. The V and J genes are TRBV7-2 and TRBJ1-3; 7 nucleotides align to TRBD1. The junction had 5 bases not matched to a gene; V was cut back by 5 bases and J by 1 base. CDR1 SGHTA and CDR2 FQGNSA come from the germline V gene. The CDR3 spans 15 residues. The CDR3 here is CASSTGASSGNTIYF. The CDR3, as DNA: TGTGCCAGCAGCACAGGGGCCTCGTCTGGAAACACCATATATTTT. Full variable domain (missing parts from reference TRBV7-2 and TRBJ1-3): GAGVSQSPSNKVTEKGKDVELRCDPISGHTALYWYRQSLGQGLEFLIYFQGNSAPDKSGLPSDRFSAERTGGSVSTLTIQRTQQEDSAVYLCASSTGASSGNTIYFGEGSWLTVV.

The rearrangement links TRBV14 to TRBJ2-7; 8 bases match TRBD2. Germline V gives CDR1 SGHDN, CDR2 FVKESK. Germline trimming cut 5 bases from V and 8 bases from J; bases unmatched to any gene: 14. CDR3 size: 15 residues. The CDR3 is CASSVRAGVAGQQYF. CDR3 nucleotides: TGTGCCAGCAGCGTTAGAGCGGGAGTGGCCGGGCAGCAGTACTTC.

This clone was seen a single time. The chain joins TRBV27 to TRBJ1-2; possibly TRBD1 for D (5 bases). The germline gives CDR1 MNHEY, CDR2 SMNVEV (reference sequence). This CDR3 contains 14 residues. The ends were cut back, 2 bases at V and 5 bases at J, with 12 bases in the middle. Here the CDR3 reads CASSLGQGLYGYTF. The CDR3 DNA follows: TGTGCCAGCAGTTTAGGGCAGGGCCTATATGGCTACACCTTC.

This clone was seen only a few times. One end of the junction does not line up with germline, which may come from a read error. This chain connects TRBV7-7 to TRBJ2-3; TRBD1 agrees at 10 bases. CDR3 length equals 13 residues. In germline, CDR1 is SSHAT, CDR2 FNYEAQ (reference sequence). DNA of the CDR3: TGTGCTAGCAGCCAAAGACAGGGGGCTACGCAGTATTTT. Protein product: CASSQRQGATQYF.

The rearrangement links TRBV2 to TRBJ2-7; TRBD1 agrees at 9 bases. Per germline, CDR1 SNHLY and CDR2 FYNNEI. The CDR3 is made up of 13 amino acids. Trimming took 5 bases from V and 2 from J; bases not matched to a gene: 1. This CDR3 is CASSRQGAYEQYF. Written as DNA, the CDR3 is TGTGCCAGCAGTAGACAGGGGGCCTACGAGCAGTACTTC.

The chain has TRBV29-1 and TRBJ1-1, with TRBD1 matching over 7 bases. CDR1 SQVTM and CDR2 ANQGSEA come from the germline V gene. The CDR3 has 14 amino acids. The V gene end was trimmed by 4 bases and the J gene end by 0 bases; junction bases not matched to a gene: 5. The CDR3 protein is CSVVTGVMNTEAFF. The CDR3, as DNA: TGCAGCGTTGTCACAGGGGTAATGAACACTGAAGCTTTCTTT.

V and J are TRBV7-8 and TRBJ2-3; TRBD1 matches 8 bases. The CDR3 length is 22 residues. Germline loops: CDR1 SGHVS, CDR2 FQNEAQ. With 5 bases clipped from V and 3 bases from J, the junction kept 28 bases outside the gene matches. DNA for the CDR3: TGTGCCAGCAGCACCCCGTACGACCAAGGGACAGGTCAGCTCTTTGGGACAGATACGCAGTATTTT. The encoded protein is CASSTPYDQGTGQLFGTDTQYF.

Comment on this clone: It is unclear where the CDR3 begins or ends on the DNA, so no DNA is shown, and the CDR3 is as TCRdb lists it. The chain uses TRBV6-1 and TRBJ2-7; TRBD1 is the table's D call and was not checked against the DNA. CDR1 and CDR2 from the germline V gene are MNHNS and SASEGT. The CDR3 region is 15 residues in length, termini included. The CDR3 here is CASSTSGQGIYEQYF.

In its sample, this clone was seen a few times. The V and J genes are TRBV7-9 and TRBJ2-3; TRBD2 matches at 7 bases. The CDR3 length is 16 residues. Germline assignment: CDR1 SEHNR and CDR2 FQNEAQ (reference sequence). Unmatched junction bases numbered 5, after V lost 1 base and J lost 1 base. CDR3 coding DNA: TGTGCCAGCAGCTTAGACACGGGAGGACGCACAGATACGCAGTATTTT. Amino acids: CASSLDTGGRTDTQYF.

J is TRBJ1-6 and V is TRBV7-9, with D maybe TRBD1 (6 bases). Germline CDR1 is SEHNR and CDR2 is FQNEAQ (reference sequence). V was cut by 5 bases and J by 6 bases, with 11 bases left in between. This CDR3 comprises 14 residues. CDR3 in amino acids: CASSTGQFNSPLHF. In DNA form, the CDR3 reads TGTGCCAGCAGCACAGGACAGTTTAATTCACCCCTCCACTTT.

A few counts support this clone. V is TRBV11-2 and J is TRBJ2-3; 15 bases fit TRBD2. This CDR3 region has 19 residues. The germline CDR1 and CDR2 sequences are SGHAT and FQNNGV. V shed 4 bases, J shed 1 base, and the junction held 9 bases outside the gene matches. As DNA, the CDR3 is TGTGCCAGCAGCTGGGGACTAGCGGGAGGCCGGTCGGGCACAGATACGCAGTATTTT. Protein sequence: CASSWGLAGGRSGTDTQYF. Drawing the rest from reference TRBV11-2 and TRBJ2-3, the complete variable domain is EAGVAQSPRYKIIEKRQSVAFWCNPISGHATLYWYQQILGQGPKLLIQFQNNGVVDDSQLPKDRFSAERLKGVDSTLKIQPAKLEDSAVYLCASSWGLAGGRSGTDTQYFGPGTRLTVL.

The chain employs TRBV15 and TRBJ2-4; 10 bases fit TRBD2. CDR1 and CDR2 from the germline V gene are LNHNV and YYDKDF (reference sequence). V gave up 0 bases and J gave up 8 bases; unmatched junction bases: 4. The CDR3 has 15 amino acids. The CDR3 loop reads CATSREAGGIHIQYF. DNA of the CDR3: TGTGCCACCAGCAGAGAAGCGGGGGGGATCCACATTCAGTACTTC. Drawing the rest from reference TRBV15 and TRBJ2-4, the complete variable domain is DAMVIQNPRYQVTQFGKPVTLSCSQTLNHNVMYWYQQKSSQAPKLLFHYYDKDFNNEADTPDNFQSRRPNTSFCFLDIRSPGLGDTAMYLCATSREAGGIHIQYFGAGTRLSVL.

This clone was found a few times. The chain is built from TRBV6-5 and TRBJ1-2, with TRBD1 matching 9 bases. The CDR3 covers 15 residues. V lost 6 bases to trimming and J lost 3 bases; unmatched junction nucleotides: 8. Germline CDR1 reads MNHEY; CDR2 reads SVGAGI. CDR3: CASRDTGGVDYGYTF. The CDR3 region has the DNA TGTGCCAGCAGAGATACAGGGGGCGTCGACTATGGCTACACCTTC.

V gene TRBV7-9 combines with J gene TRBJ2-7; 10 bases are shared with TRBD1. The V gene end was trimmed by 5 bases and the J gene end by 5 bases; junction bases not matched to a gene: 6. CDR1 and CDR2 (germline): SEHNR, FQNEAQ (reference sequence). The CDR3 loop spans 14 amino acids. The CDR3 region is CASSPRQGANEQYF. CDR3 nucleotides: TGTGCCAGCAGCCCAAGACAGGGGGCGAACGAGCAGTACTTC.

Details on this clone: One end of the junction does not line up with germline, which may come from a read error. The gene calls are TRBV29-1 and TRBJ1-2, with a weak D call TRBD1 (6 bases). In germline, CDR1 is SQVTM, CDR2 ANQGSEA. The CDR3 has 11 amino acids. CDR3 coding DNA: TGCAGCGTTGAGCAGGGGTTCACTTCGGACTTC. It encodes CSVEQGFTSDF.

This chain joins TRBV29-1 and TRBJ1-2, with D tentatively TRBD1 (6 bases). The CDR3 runs to 11 residues. V shed 5 bases and J shed 6 bases, with 10 bases lying between them. Germline V CDR1 and CDR2: SQVTM, ANQGSEA. This chain's CDR3 is CSVNRVDGYTF. CDR3 DNA sequence: TGCAGCGTTAACAGGGTTGATGGCTACACCTTC.